This passage covers 9 T cell receptor beta chains from one sample sequenced in a study of blood T cell repertoires in COVID-19. Assay used: immunoSEQ multiplex PCR; TCRdb lists only in-frame clones, some missing. In the table there are over 30,000 clones, over 60% of which are singletons. Sequencing was carried out using peripheral blood. Receptors originate from a human donor in a cohort sampled during active COVID-19.

The rearrangement uses TRBV27 and TRBJ2-1, with D possibly matching TRBD2 (6 bases). The length of the CDR3 is 17 residues. Per the germline V gene, CDR1 is MNHEY and CDR2 is SMNVEV (reference sequence). V was clipped by 6 bases and J by 0 bases, with 18 bases between them. The CDR3 DNA follows: TGTGCCAGCAGCCGATATAGGGACTTGAACTCCTACAATGAGCAGTTCTTC. Amino acids: CASSRYRDLNSYNEQFF.

This chain connects TRBV4-1 to TRBJ2-5; 9 nucleotides line up with TRBD1. The V gene's germline CDR1 is MGHRA and CDR2 YSYEKL. V was clipped by 4 bases and J by 11 bases; unmatched bases: 8. The CDR3 spans 13 residues. The DNA for the CDR3 is TGCGCCAGCAGCCCTAGGACAGGGGTACCGCAGTACTTC. It is translated as CASSPRTGVPQYF.

The chain links TRBV5-1 to TRBJ2-3; D unresolved. V lost 0 bases and J lost 0, with 8 bases in between. Germline V gene data show CDR1 as SGHRS and CDR2 as YFSETQ. The CDR3 totals 15 residues. The CDR3 reads CASSLGFASTDTQYF. The CDR3 DNA sequence: TGCGCCAGCAGCTTGGGATTTGCGAGCACAGATACGCAGTATTTT.

This chain joins TRBV7-9 and TRBJ1-1; D perhaps matches TRBD1 (5 bases). CDR1 is SEHNR and CDR2 is FQNEAQ in the germline V gene (reference sequence). V lost 0 bases, J lost 7 bases, and 12 bases lay in between. The CDR3 is 14 residues long. CDR3 DNA: TGTGCCAGCAGCTTAGCGGGGGGAAAGGGTGAAGCTTTCTTT. Protein sequence: CASSLAGGKGEAFF.

The gene calls are TRBV7-6 and TRBJ2-3; 7 positions agree with TRBD2. Losses at the gene ends were 3 bases for V and 4 bases for J; bases not matched to a gene: 10. CDR3 length: 16 amino acids. Germline V gives CDR1 SGHVS, CDR2 FNYEAQ. The CDR3 DNA reads TGTGCCAGCAGCTTCAAGGGGCGGGAGTCCCCAGATACGCAGTATTTT. Translated, it gives CASSFKGRESPDTQYF.

V is TRBV28 and J is TRBJ2-1, with 9 bases fitting TRBD1. The V gene end was trimmed by 5 bases and the J gene end by 6 bases; junction bases not matched to a gene: 14. Germline lookup yields CDR1 MDHEN and CDR2 SYDVKM. CDR3 length equals 17 residues. The CDR3 spells CASSPPTWDRVSNEQFF. CDR3 coding DNA: TGTGCCAGCAGTCCCCCAACGTGGGACAGGGTATCCAATGAGCAGTTCTTC.

The CDR3 DNA sequence: TGTGCCAGCAGCTTGTTACTACTAGCGGAGAGCACAGATACGCAGTATTTT. This gives the protein CASSLLLLAESTDTQYF. The rearrangement joins TRBV5-8 to TRBJ2-3; 8 bases align to TRBD2. The germline gives CDR1 SGHTS, CDR2 YDEGEE. V gave up 1 base and J gave up 0 bases; unmatched junction bases: 7. The CDR3 consists of 17 residues.

The chain links TRBV2 to TRBJ2-7; the match to TRBD2 covers 7 bases. Trimming at V came to 3 bases and at J to 1 base, leaving 3 bases not matched to a gene. CDR1 is SNHLY, CDR2 FYNNEI, per germline. CDR3 length: 14 residues. Written as DNA, the CDR3 is TGTGCCAGCAGTGACGGGGGGACTTCCTACGAGCAGTACTTC. It is translated as CASSDGGTSYEQYF.

The chain links TRBV6-1 to TRBJ2-5, with TRBD2 as a possible D gene (6 bases). This CDR3 region has 15 residues. Germline loops: CDR1 MNHNS, CDR2 SASEGT. Trimming left V 2 bases short and J 5 bases short, with 15 bases between. CDR3 loop: CASSESWGDGETQYF. CDR3 bases: TGTGCCAGCAGTGAAAGTTGGGGGGACGGGGAGACCCAGTACTTC.